This T cell receptor (beta chain) was retrieved from a study of cytomegalovirus exposure and HLA in healthy donors. Findings and limits, study-wide: Follow-up analysis seemed to connect common viral pathogens with several of the most significant clusters identified. A previous analysis found most TCR beta V segments productive roughly 90% or roughly 30% of the time.

The PCR was carried out with 60 Vbeta primers and 13 Jbeta primers. Sequencing used immunoSEQ multiplex PCR; TCRdb keeps in-frame clones, though not all of them. Here the sample spans roughly 100,000 clones, 65% to 85% being singletons. Donors counted as nominally healthy when sampled, yet unrecorded immune exposures were likely. The CDR3 is made up of 14 amino acids. The germline gives CDR1 MDHEN, CDR2 SYDVKM. V shed 8 bases, J shed 0 bases, and the junction held 4 bases outside the gene matches. As for this clone: Its target is not known.

This clonotype was sampled from a middle-aged woman in good health and CMV-seronegative. Sequencing used PBMCs. This chain uses TRBV28 with TRBJ2-7; TRBD1 agrees at 10 bases. Here the CDR3 reads CASDRGLGSYEQYF. In DNA, the CDR3 is TGTGCCAGCGACAGGGGGCTTGGCTCCTACGAGCAGTACTTC. Variable domain in full (rest from reference TRBV28 and TRBJ2-7): DVKVTQSSRYLVKRTGEKVFLECVQDMDHENMFWYRQDPGLGLRLIYFSYDVKMKEKGDIPEGYSVSREKKERFSLILESASTNQTSMYLCASDRGLGSYEQYFGPGTRLTVT.